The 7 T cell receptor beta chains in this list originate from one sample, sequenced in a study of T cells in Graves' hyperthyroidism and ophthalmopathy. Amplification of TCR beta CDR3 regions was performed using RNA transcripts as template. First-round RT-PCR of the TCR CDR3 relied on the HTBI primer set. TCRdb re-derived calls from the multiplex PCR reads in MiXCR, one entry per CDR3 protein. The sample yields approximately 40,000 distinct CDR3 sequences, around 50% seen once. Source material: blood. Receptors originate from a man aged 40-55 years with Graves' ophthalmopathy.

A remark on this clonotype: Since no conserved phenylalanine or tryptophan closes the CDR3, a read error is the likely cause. CDR3 residues: CASRLVGGMGSAEAFC. The CDR3 DNA follows: TGCGCCAGCCGCTTGGTGGGGGGAATGGGTAGCGCTGAAGCTTTCTGT. The V gene is TRBV5-1, the J gene TRBJ1-1; TRBD1 is a possible D gene (5 bases). This CDR3 contains 16 residues. CDR1 is SGHRS, CDR2 YFSETQ, per germline.

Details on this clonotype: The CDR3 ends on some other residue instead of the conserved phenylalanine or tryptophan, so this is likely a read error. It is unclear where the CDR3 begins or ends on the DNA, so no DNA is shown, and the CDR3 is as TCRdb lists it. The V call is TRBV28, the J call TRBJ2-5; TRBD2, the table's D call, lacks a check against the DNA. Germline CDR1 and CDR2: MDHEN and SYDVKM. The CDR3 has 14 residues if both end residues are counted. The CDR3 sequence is CASIMTSGLGALYS.

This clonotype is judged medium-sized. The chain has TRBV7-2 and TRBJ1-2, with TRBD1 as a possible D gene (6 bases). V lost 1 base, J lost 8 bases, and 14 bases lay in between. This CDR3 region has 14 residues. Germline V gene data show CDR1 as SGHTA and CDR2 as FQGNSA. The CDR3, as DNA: TGTGCCAGCAGCTTAGTCCGGTCAGGGGAGGGCTACACCTTC. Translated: CASSLVRSGEGYTF.

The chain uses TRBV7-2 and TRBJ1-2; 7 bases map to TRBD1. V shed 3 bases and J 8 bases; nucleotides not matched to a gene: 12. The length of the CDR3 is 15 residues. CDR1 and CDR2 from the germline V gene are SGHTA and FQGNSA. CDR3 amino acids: CASSLRPGAGGGYTF. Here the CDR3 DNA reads TGTGCCAGCAGCTTGCGACCCGGGGCAGGGGGAGGCTACACCTTC.

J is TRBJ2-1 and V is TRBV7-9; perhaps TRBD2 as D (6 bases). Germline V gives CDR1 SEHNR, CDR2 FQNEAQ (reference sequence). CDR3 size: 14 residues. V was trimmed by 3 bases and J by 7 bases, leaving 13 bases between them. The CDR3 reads CASSFWGETNEQFF. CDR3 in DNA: TGTGCCAGCAGCTTCTGGGGGGAAACTAATGAGCAGTTCTTC.

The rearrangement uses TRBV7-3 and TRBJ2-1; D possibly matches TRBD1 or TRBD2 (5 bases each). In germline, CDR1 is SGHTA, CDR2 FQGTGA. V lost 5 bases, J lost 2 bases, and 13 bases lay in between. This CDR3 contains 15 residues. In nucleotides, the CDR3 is TGTGCCAGCAGCCAATCCGGGGCACCCTACAATGAGCAGTTCTTC. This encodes CASSQSGAPYNEQFF.

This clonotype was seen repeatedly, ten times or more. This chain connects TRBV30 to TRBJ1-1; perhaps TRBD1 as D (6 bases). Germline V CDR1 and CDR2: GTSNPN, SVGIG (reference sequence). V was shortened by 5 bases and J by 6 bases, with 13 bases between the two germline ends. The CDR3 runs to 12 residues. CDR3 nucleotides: TGTGCCTGGTTCGAGAGGGGGGCTGAAGCTTTCTTT. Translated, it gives CAWFERGAEAFF.